This T cell receptor beta chain appears in the sequencing data of a study of T cells after yellow fever vaccination. The wider study: When fractions had low cell numbers, they were prepared with SMART-Seq v4 Ultra Low Input. Findings and caveats of the study: Contaminating bulk clonotypes could be abundant in FACS-sorted repertoires. CD4 and CD8 compartments shared a small share of clonotypes.

Trimming at V came to 0 bases and at J to 1 base, leaving 4 bases not matched to a gene. CDR3 size: 16 residues. Germline V gene data show CDR1 as SGHRS and CDR2 as YFSETQ. The authors made TCR cDNA by 5'RACE template switching, adding a universal primer site and UMIs. TCRdb reprocessed the 5' RACE reads via MiXCR and lists one record per CDR3 protein. The sample has 250,000 to 300,000 distinct CDR3 sequences; approximately 10% are singletons. This clonotype has just a few counts. Its antigen is as yet unknown. The TCR originated in a man younger than 30 who received the YFV17D yellow fever vaccine. The sample in question was CD4+ T cells sorted from PBMCs, obtained 5 days after the yellow fever booster vaccination. This chain links TRBV5-1 with TRBJ2-3, with TRBD2 matching 8 bases. CDR3 loop: CASSLASRGGTDTQYF. Written as DNA, the CDR3 is TGCGCCAGCAGCTTGGCCTCGCGGGGGGGCACAGATACGCAGTATTTT.